The present T cell receptor (beta chain) was sequenced within a study of control samples from healthy donors and cancer patients. Repertoires were generated with immunoSEQ multiplex PCR, while TCRdb's copy carries only in-frame clones and drops some. Of 130,000 or so clones listed, about nine tenths are singletons. This clone was observed many times. Trimming took 1 base from V and 12 from J, leaving 13 bases between them. This CDR3 comprises 14 residues. CDR1 is LGHNA, CDR2 YSLEER, per germline. This receptor was obtained from a man aged 40-50 years in good health. V usage is TRBV4-3 and J usage is TRBJ1-6; D perhaps matches TRBD1 (5 bases). Input material: blood. The CDR3 protein is CASSQARRGGPLHF. The DNA of the CDR3 is TGCGCCAGCAGCCAAGCCCGGAGGGGTGGACCCCTCCACTTT.